The rows below give T cell receptor beta chains drawn from one sample of a study of shared clonotypes between healthy human individuals. Assay used: immunoSEQ multiplex PCR; TCRdb lists only in-frame clones, some missing. The sample contains roughly 590,000 clones, 95% to 96% of which appear only once. Sequenced: naive CD8+ T cells sorted from blood. The receptors originated from a young woman in good health. Each CDR3 is given with its conserved first and last residue. Each record gives: J gene, D gene, V gene, clone size, CDR3 protein. A D gene is named only where the DNA matches it firmly. For some rows the clone size is stated as once, few or many, or as a class when expanded; others skip it.

j_call: TRBJ2-3; d_call: -; v_call: TRBV7-8; clone_size: -; cdr3_aa: CASSQTESDTQYF
j_call: TRBJ2-5; d_call: -; v_call: TRBV19; clone_size: -; cdr3_aa: CASNPFFGGRENEETQYF
j_call: TRBJ2-1; d_call: TRBD2; v_call: TRBV28; clone_size: once; cdr3_aa: CASSWGTSGNEQFF
j_call: TRBJ2-1; d_call: -; v_call: TRBV7-3; clone_size: -; cdr3_aa: CASSADSYNEQFF
j_call: TRBJ2-3; d_call: -; v_call: TRBV21-1; clone_size: -; cdr3_aa: CASSKARDRGIGTDTQYF
j_call: TRBJ2-3; d_call: -; v_call: TRBV19; clone_size: -; cdr3_aa: CASSIDTRGVGTDTQYF
j_call: TRBJ2-7; d_call: TRBD1; v_call: TRBV7-6; clone_size: -; cdr3_aa: CASSSDRGNYEQYF
j_call: TRBJ2-7; d_call: TRBD2; v_call: TRBV9; clone_size: -; cdr3_aa: CASSVYSGGAEQYF
j_call: TRBJ1-5; d_call: -; v_call: TRBV13; clone_size: -; cdr3_aa: CASSFQNGQPQHF
j_call: TRBJ2-1; d_call: -; v_call: TRBV27; clone_size: -; cdr3_aa: CASSQPSLSSYNEQFF
j_call: TRBJ2-1; d_call: -; v_call: TRBV12-5; clone_size: -; cdr3_aa: CASGLVLGGYNEQFF
j_call: TRBJ1-3; d_call: -; v_call: TRBV5-1; clone_size: -; cdr3_aa: CASSTDWLAGNTIYF
j_call: TRBJ1-3; d_call: TRBD1; v_call: TRBV5-6; clone_size: -; cdr3_aa: CASSFKTGGSGNTIYF
j_call: TRBJ2-7; d_call: TRBD2; v_call: TRBV27; clone_size: -; cdr3_aa: CASSQGTSGAYEQYF
j_call: TRBJ2-1; d_call: TRBD1; v_call: TRBV5-6; clone_size: -; cdr3_aa: CASSFGTAYNEQFF